Below, 26 T cell receptor beta chains from the same sample are listed, as sequenced in a study of tumor and adjacent non-tumor tissue in lung cancer. This sample's RNA came from whole unsorted tissue. The normal lung tissue was taken more than 3 cm from the tumor edge. The library came from three nested PCR rounds adapted from ARM-PCR protocols. TCRdb reprocessed the multiplex PCR reads with MiXCR, giving one entry per CDR3 protein. The table lists around 60,000 distinct CDR3 sequences, around two thirds of them singletons, with around 29% in the top ten. The specimen sequenced was distant non-tumor lung tissue. The origin of the receptors is a man aged 65 to 85 with non-small cell lung cancer.

To note about this clonotype: A read error may explain this, as a much larger clone is one base away. The CDR3 DNA is TGTGCCAGCAGCTTGGGCCTACAGGGACAGGGCCACGAGCAGTACTTC. Protein sequence: CASSLGLQGQGHEQYF. The chain carries TRBV5-5 and TRBJ2-7, with TRBD1 matching over 9 bases. V lost 0 bases to trimming and J lost 5 bases; unmatched junction nucleotides: 9. This CDR3 has 16 residues. Germline values: CDR1 SGHKS, CDR2 YYEKEE (reference sequence). Full variable domain (remainder filled in from reference TRBV5-5 and TRBJ2-7): DAGVTQSPTHLIKTRGQQVTLRCSPISGHKSVSWYQQVLGQGPQFIFQYYEKEERGRGNFPDRFSARQFPNYSSELNVNALLLGDSALYLCASSLGLQGQGHEQYFGPGTRLTVT.

With regard to this clonotype: At one of its ends the junction is not consistent with the germline gene, which may arise from a read error. This chain uses TRBV12-3 or TRBV12-4 with TRBJ2-3; no firm D call. The CDR3 runs 11 residues. CDR3: CTSSPGPRKCF. DNA for the CDR3: TGTACCAGCAGTCCTGGACCTCGCAAATGTTTT.

This chain joins TRBV12-3 or TRBV12-4 and TRBJ2-7, with D unclear. V shed 8 bases and J shed 13 bases, with 21 bases lying between them. This CDR3 contains 12 residues. In DNA, the CDR3 is TGTGCCAGCGGTCCGACATACTACGAGCGATACTTC. Translating gives CASGPTYYERYF.

This clonotype was recorded many times. V and J are TRBV12-3 or TRBV12-4 and TRBJ2-6; maybe TRBD1 (6 bases). The CDR3 consists of 17 residues. Trimming removed 3 bases at V and 2 bases at J, with 14 bases between. The CDR3: CASSLAGQGPGANVLTF. The DNA of the CDR3 is TGTGCCAGCAGTTTGGCCGGGCAGGGGCCTGGGGCCAACGTCCTGACTTTC.

Ten or more counts support this clonotype. This sequence joins TRBV29-1 and TRBJ2-5, with 7 bases matching TRBD2. V gave up 7 bases and J gave up 5 bases; unmatched junction bases: 10. The CDR3 is 13 residues long. The V gene's germline CDR1 is SQVTM and CDR2 ANQGSEA. The chain's CDR3 is CSGGGGSGETQYF. The CDR3 nucleotides read TGCAGCGGAGGCGGGGGAAGTGGTGAGACCCAGTACTTC.

The chain couples TRBV20-1 to TRBJ2-5; D unclear. Per germline, CDR1 DFQATT and CDR2 SNEGSKA (reference sequence). The V end was cut by 2 bases, the J end by 5 bases, with 15 bases between. The CDR3 has 14 residues. In DNA form, the CDR3 reads TGCAGTGCTAGAACGGCAGGAACATGGGAGACCCAGTACTTC. Translating it yields CSARTAGTWETQYF.

Remarks on this clonotype: A much larger clone differs from this one at a single base, so this may be a read error. Lacking the conserved final phenylalanine or tryptophan, this CDR3 likely reflects a read error. The chain recombines TRBV7-8 with TRBJ1-5, with D perhaps TRBD1 (6 bases). This CDR3 has 15 residues. Trimming removed 4 bases at V and 3 bases at J, with 13 bases between. Germline assignment: CDR1 SGHVS and CDR2 FQNEAQ. The CDR3, as DNA: TGTGCCAGCAGCTCTTGGGACACTCCCAATCAGCCCCAGCATCTT. Translation gives CASSSWDTPNQPQHL.

This clonotype was observed at least ten times. V usage is TRBV29-1 and J usage is TRBJ2-3; D remains ambiguous. Looked up from germline, CDR1 is SQVTM and CDR2 is ANQGSEA. CDR3 size: 11 residues. V lost 5 bases, J lost 6 bases, and 9 bases lay in between. CDR3: CSVRLLDTQYF. The CDR3 nucleotides read TGCAGCGTTCGACTTCTGGATACGCAGTATTTT.

A word on this clonotype: One junction end disagrees with the germline gene, perhaps due to a read error. The V gene is TRBV7-3, the J gene TRBJ2-1; D unclear. The CDR3 is made up of 13 amino acids. CDR1 is SGHTA, CDR2 FQGTGA, per germline. The DNA for the CDR3 is TGTGCCAGGAGCTTAAGTGGGAACAATGTGCAGTTCTTC. This translates into CARSLSGNNVQFF.

This clonotype was recorded a few times. The chain couples TRBV14 to TRBJ1-1; possibly TRBD1 for D (5 bases). V was shortened by 4 bases and J by 4 bases, with 16 bases between the two germline ends. CDR1 SGHDN and CDR2 FVKESK come from the germline V gene. The CDR3 runs to 15 residues. The CDR3 DNA reads TGTGCCAGCAGCCTAACGCCCTTGAGGGGCACTGAAGCTTTCTTT. Its translation is CASSLTPLRGTEAFF.

With regard to this clonotype: A much bigger clone sits one base away, suggesting this may be a read error. The CDR3 end shows no conserved phenylalanine or tryptophan, and so a read error is likely. The CDR3 nucleotides are TGTGCCAGCAGTCCGCAGGGGTTCACAGATACGCAGTATTAT. This encodes CASSPQGFTDTQYY. This chain joins TRBV5-6 and TRBJ2-3; a weak D match, TRBD1 (6 bases). The CDR3 is made up of 14 amino acids. Trimming shortened V by 5 bases and J by 2 bases, and 12 bases separated the two germline ends. Looked up from germline, CDR1 is SGHDT and CDR2 is YYEEEE.

CDR3 DNA sequence: TGTGCCAGCAGCTCCCGGGTGGGTAGCTCTGGGGCCAATGTCATGACTTTC. Its protein is CASSSRVGSSGANVMTF. This rearrangement joins TRBV11-2 to TRBJ2-6, with D maybe TRBD1 (5 bases). The CDR3 has 17 amino acids. V lost 4 bases and J 17 bases, leaving 30 bases between the germline ends. Germline-derived CDR1 and CDR2 are SGHAT and FQNNGV.

The V and J genes are TRBV6-5 and TRBJ1-5, with 9 bases aligning to TRBD1. Germline loops: CDR1 MNHEY, CDR2 SVGAGI. The CDR3 extends over 16 amino acids. With 5 bases clipped from V and 4 bases from J, the junction kept 9 bases outside the gene matches. The CDR3 DNA follows: TGTGCCAGCAGTCGCGGGACAGGGAGAGAGAATCAGCCCCAGCATTTT. It encodes CASSRGTGRENQPQHF.

As concerns this clonotype: In this CDR3 the conserved last residue, phenylalanine or tryptophan, is missing, so a read error is likely. The rearrangement uses TRBV11-2 and TRBJ2-5; 8 bases line up with TRBD2. The germline gives CDR1 SGHAT, CDR2 FQNNGV. This CDR3 has 14 amino acids. CDR3 nucleotide sequence: TGTGCCAGCAGCTCCCGGGAGGGCCAAGAGACACAGTACTCC. Protein sequence: CASSSREGQETQYS.

On this clonotype itself: This could be a read error, since a much larger clone is one nucleotide away. The genes are TRBV12-3 or TRBV12-4 and TRBJ2-1; TRBD2 matches 9 bases. CDR3 length: 15 residues. For the CDR3, the DNA is TGTGCCACCTCGCCTGGGACTAGCAGCTACGATGAGCAGTTCTTC. Translation: CATSPGTSSYDEQFF.

Of note for this clonotype: The CDR3 carries no conserved terminal phenylalanine or tryptophan, so it likely arises from a read error. This sequence joins TRBV6-6 and TRBJ1-5; D is ambiguous. The V end was cut by 11 bases, the J end by 0 bases, with 14 bases between. The CDR3 is made up of 14 amino acids. CDR1 and CDR2 from the germline V gene are MNHNY and SVGAGI (reference sequence). CDR3 sequence reads: CAGRMADSNQPQHY. CDR3 bases: TGTGCCGGCCGGATGGCTGATAGCAATCAGCCCCAGCATTAT.

Concerning this clonotype itself: A clone one base away is much larger, so this may be a read error. The rearrangement joins TRBV7-9 to TRBJ2-2; a weak D match, TRBD1 (5 bases). This CDR3 comprises 15 residues. Germline V lookup: CDR1 SEHNR, CDR2 FQNEAQ (reference sequence). The DNA for the CDR3 is TGTGCCAGCGGGATGACAGATACTAACACCAGGGAGCTGTTTTTT. It is translated as CASGMTDTNTRELFF.

Turning to this clonotype: Compared with germline, one end of the junction differs, possibly owing to a read error. The chain recombines TRBV11-1 with TRBJ2-1, with D uncertain. The CDR3 is 13 residues long. The germline V gene encodes CDR1 SGHAT and CDR2 FQDESV (reference sequence). For the CDR3, the DNA is TGTGCCAGCAGCTGGGATGGCTACAATGAGCAGTTATTC. Its translation: CASSWDGYNEQLF.

The rearrangement uses TRBV20-1 and TRBJ2-5, with 8 bases aligning to TRBD1. The junction had 13 bases not matched to a gene; V was cut back by 0 bases and J by 7 bases. From germline, CDR1 is DFQATT and CDR2 SNEGSKA (reference sequence). The CDR3 has 16 residues. The CDR3 region has the DNA TGCAGTGCTAGAGATTCGAGGACAGGGTCGGCGAGGACCCAGTACTTC. This translates into CSARDSRTGSARTQYF.

About this clonotype: Possible read error: a much larger clone is one base away. V usage is TRBV6-5 and J usage is TRBJ2-7, with D tentatively TRBD1 (6 bases). The germline V gene has CDR1 MNHEY and CDR2 SVGAGI. This CDR3 contains 13 residues. CDR3 in DNA: TGTGCCAGCAATTACAACAGGGTCTACGAGCAGTACTTC. Protein: CASNYNRVYEQYF.

This clonotype has only a few counts. The chain carries TRBV19 and TRBJ1-4; D might be TRBD1 (6 bases). Trimming stripped 3 bases from V and 6 bases from J, with 17 bases between. CDR3 size: 16 residues. Germline-derived CDR1 and CDR2 are LNHDA and SQIVND (reference sequence). The CDR3 spells CASSINRQARDEKLFF. In DNA form, the CDR3 reads TGTGCCAGTAGTATCAACAGACAGGCCCGGGATGAAAAACTGTTTTTT. Looking up the rest from reference TRBV19 and TRBJ1-4 gives the full variable domain: DGGITQSPKYLFRKEGQNVTLSCEQNLNHDAMYWYRQDPGQGLRLIYYSQIVNDFQKGDIAEGYSVSREKKESFPLTVTSAQKNPTAFYLCASSINRQARDEKLFFGSGTQLSVL.

As for this clonotype: A much more abundant neighbour one base away suggests this may be a read error. The J gene is TRBJ2-1, the V gene TRBV6-4; D is uncertain. The CDR3 totals 13 residues. The germline CDR1 and CDR2 sequences are MRHNA and SNTAGT. Here the CDR3 DNA reads TGTGCCAGCAGTGAACTGCCCGGTAATGAGCTGTTCTTC. Protein: CASSELPGNELFF.

This clonotype was seen just once. It may be a read error: a sequence one base away is much more abundant. This chain links TRBV5-6 with TRBJ2-3, with 8 bases fitting TRBD1. This CDR3 contains 17 residues. Germline V CDR1 and CDR2: SGHDT, YYEEEE. J gave up 2 bases and V 4 bases, and 12 bases lay outside the gene matches. As DNA, the CDR3 is TGTGCCAGCAGCATTAGTCGACAGGGGTTGTTCACAGATACGCAGTATTTT. Its translation is CASSISRQGLFTDTQYF.

Comment on this clonotype: This may arise from a read error, as a much more abundant clone is one base away. The CDR3 does not close with the conserved phenylalanine or tryptophan, likely indicating a read error. The V call is TRBV10-3, the J call TRBJ2-1, with D hard to call. The CDR3 has 12 residues. The germline V gene has CDR1 ENHRY and CDR2 SYGVKD. The ends were cut back, 5 bases at V and 4 bases at J, with 6 bases in the middle. The CDR3 sequence is CAISRSYNEQFS. The CDR3 DNA follows: TGTGCCATCAGTCGATCATACAATGAGCAGTTCTCC.

A remark on this clonotype: The junction differs from germline at one of its ends, possibly a read error. The chain joins TRBV20-1 to TRBJ1-1; D ambiguous. CDR1 is DFQATT and CDR2 is SNEGSKA in the germline V gene (reference sequence). CDR3 length: 15 amino acids. As DNA, the CDR3 is TGCAGTACTAGAGAGGCGCTATCGGGCCCCCGGGAAGCTTTCTTT. This translates into CSTREALSGPREAFF.

On this clonotype itself: Possible read error: a much larger clone is one base away. V and J are TRBV24-1 and TRBJ2-7; D may be TRBD2 (5 bases). There are 13 residues in the CDR3. CDR1 and CDR2 (germline): KGHDR, SFDVKD. V was shortened by 7 bases and J by 5 bases, with 14 bases between the two germline ends. CDR3 in DNA: TGTGCCACCAGGGACTTAGCATGGAACGAGCAGTACTTC. Translation gives CATRDLAWNEQYF.